The 32 T cell receptor beta chains in this list originate from one sample, sequenced in a study of blood T cell repertoires in COVID-19. TCRdb's table, derived via immunoSEQ multiplex PCR, lists solely in-frame clones and lacks some. Among 150,000 to 180,000 clones listed, roughly 80% were seen once. Sequenced input: peripheral blood. Every receptor here comes from an elderly man with acute or convalescent COVID-19.

The chain is built from TRBV10-3 and TRBJ1-2, with 7 bases aligning to TRBD1. This CDR3 comprises 16 residues. Unmatched junction bases numbered 8, after V lost 2 bases and J lost 2 bases. Germline CDR1 and CDR2: ENHRY and SYGVKD. CDR3 in amino acids: CAISETPGGANYGYTF. The CDR3 region has the DNA TGTGCCATCAGTGAGACCCCAGGGGGTGCGAACTATGGCTACACCTTC.

The chain employs TRBV7-3 and TRBJ2-6; D perhaps matches TRBD1 (6 bases). CDR3 size: 17 residues. The germline gives CDR1 SGHTA, CDR2 FQGTGA. The V gene lost 1 base and the J gene lost 0 bases, with 10 bases spanning the gap. CDR3 nucleotides: TGTGCCAGCAGCTTAAAAGGGGGTAGCTCTGGGGCCAACGTCCTGACTTTC. Protein product: CASSLKGGSSGANVLTF.

This clone was detected only a few times. The rearrangement joins TRBV6-2 or TRBV6-3 to TRBJ2-1, with TRBD1 identical over 9 bases. The CDR3 extends over 15 amino acids. Germline V gives CDR1 MNHEY, CDR2 SVGEGT. V trimming: 4 bases; J trimming: 15 bases; junction bases outside the gene matches: 16. The CDR3 nucleotides are TGTGCCAGCAGTTTTCTCTCGGGACAGGGAGGGTCCGTGTTCTTC. Translation: CASSFLSGQGGSVFF.

The rearrangement joins TRBV18 to TRBJ2-5, with a possible D match to TRBD2 (5 bases). The germline gives CDR1 KGHSH, CDR2 LQKENI. The CDR3 runs 15 residues. V lost 3 bases, J lost 5 bases, and 16 bases lay in between. The CDR3 loop reads CASSPLPEGWETQYF. The CDR3 DNA reads TGTGCCAGCTCACCTCTTCCAGAGGGTTGGGAGACCCAGTACTTC.

This clone was found once. This chain connects TRBV5-1 to TRBJ1-2; D unclear. Germline V gene sequence: CDR1 SGHRS, CDR2 YFSETQ. This CDR3 contains 16 residues. Deletions cut 4 bases from V and 7 bases from J, with 23 bases between. The CDR3 reads CASSPAAGVTAAGYTF. Here the CDR3 DNA reads TGCGCCAGCAGCCCGGCTGCCGGGGTGACCGCAGCTGGCTACACCTTC.

On this clone: Sequence at one end of the junction differs from germline and may be a read error. The chain has TRBV3-1 (or the pseudogene TRBV3-2) and TRBJ1-2; D not resolved. The CDR3 has 12 residues. Germline CDR1 and CDR2: LGHDT and YNNKEL (reference sequence). Here the CDR3 reads CASSQDTSASRF. The CDR3 DNA is TGTGCCAGCAGCCAAGATACGAGTGCTTCGCGTTTC.

This clone has more than one count but fewer than ten. The chain combines TRBV3-1 (or the pseudogene TRBV3-2) with TRBJ1-2; maybe TRBD1 (5 bases). CDR1 and CDR2 (germline): LGHDT, YNNKEL (reference sequence). Trimming cost V 3 bases and J 11 bases, with 16 bases left between them. The CDR3 is made up of 13 amino acids. Here the CDR3 reads CASSQRGGDFYTF. The CDR3 DNA reads as TGTGCCAGCAGCCAGCGGGGCGGGGATTTTTACACCTTC.

The chain couples TRBV29-1 to TRBJ1-1; D gene uncertain. The germline CDR1 and CDR2 sequences are SQVTM and ANQGSEA. The CDR3 runs 12 residues. V was cut by 3 bases and J by 1 base, with 6 bases left in between. DNA for the CDR3: TGCAGCGTTGATTCCCAGAACACTGAAGCTTTCTTT. It is translated as CSVDSQNTEAFF.

In this sample, this clone turned up a few times. This chain joins TRBV25-1 and TRBJ1-1; the D is unclear. V was clipped by 6 bases and J by 7 bases, with 12 bases between them. CDR3 size: 12 residues. CDR1 and CDR2 from the germline V gene are MGHDK and SYGVNS. The CDR3 DNA follows: TGTGCCAGCAGGGGTCGGGATGGTGAAGCTTTCTTT. Its translation: CASRGRDGEAFF.

The chain couples TRBV21-1 to TRBJ2-7; the table assigns TRBD2, which was not confirmed against the DNA. TRBV21-1 is listed as a pseudogene. CDR3 length equals 17 residues. The CDR3 sequence is CASSKVSQTGEVSEQYV. In DNA, the CDR3 is TGTGCCAGCAGCAAAGTGTCCCAGACGGGGGAGGTATCCGAGCAGTACGTC.

The V gene is TRBV5-1, the J gene TRBJ1-5; D remains ambiguous. Trimming left V 2 bases short and J 6 bases short, with 9 bases between. The CDR3 contains 13 residues. The germline CDR1 and CDR2 sequences are SGHRS and YFSETQ. The CDR3 is CASSLHPSQPQHF. The CDR3 DNA follows: TGCGCCAGCAGCTTACATCCCAGTCAGCCCCAGCATTTT.

The chain recombines TRBV7-2 with TRBJ1-3, with 9 bases aligning to TRBD1. Germline-derived CDR1 and CDR2 are SGHTA and FQGNSA. The CDR3 loop spans 15 amino acids. Germline trimming cut 6 bases from V and 0 bases from J; bases unmatched to any gene: 3. The CDR3 DNA follows: TGTGCCAGCAGACGGGACAGGGACTCTGGAAACACCATATATTTT. Encoded protein: CASRRDRDSGNTIYF.

The chain recombines TRBV11-2 with TRBJ2-2; weak D call: TRBD1 (6 bases). V gave up 6 bases and J gave up 2 bases, with 10 bases separating them. The CDR3 totals 14 residues. CDR1 and CDR2 from the germline V gene are SGHAT and FQNNGV. CDR3 DNA sequence: TGTGCCAGCAGGCACAGGGATAACACCGGGGAGCTGTTTTTT. Its translation is CASRHRDNTGELFF.

V and J are TRBV18 and TRBJ2-2; D is unclear. This CDR3 comprises 15 residues. CDR1 KGHSH and CDR2 LQKENI come from the germline V gene. Trimming left V 2 bases short and J 1 base short, with 8 bases between. Here the CDR3 reads CASSPFQENTGELFF. CDR3 nucleotide sequence: TGTGCCAGCTCACCATTCCAGGAGAACACCGGGGAGCTGTTTTTT.

This clone occurred once. The J gene is TRBJ2-3, the V gene TRBV30; 10 positions match TRBD2. CDR1 is GTSNPN and CDR2 is SVGIG in the germline V gene (reference sequence). V was clipped by 1 base and J by 2 bases; unmatched bases: 6. This CDR3 has 16 amino acids. Here the CDR3 reads CAWSGNLAGDTDTQYF. The DNA for the CDR3 is TGTGCCTGGAGTGGAAATCTAGCGGGGGACACAGATACGCAGTATTTT.

This clone was seen a single time. This chain connects TRBV5-5 to TRBJ1-6, with D possibly being TRBD1 (6 bases). Trimming removed 4 bases at V and 7 bases at J, with 15 bases between. The CDR3 runs 15 residues. From germline, CDR1 is SGHKS and CDR2 YYEKEE (reference sequence). The CDR3 region is CASSLWDDRNSPLHF. CDR3 sequence (DNA): TGTGCCAGCAGCCTGTGGGATGACAGGAATTCACCCCTCCACTTT.

The chain employs TRBV2 and TRBJ1-4; D gene uncertain. CDR1 SNHLY and CDR2 FYNNEI come from the germline V gene. V shed 5 bases and J shed 8 bases, with 18 bases lying between them. This CDR3 is built from 15 residues. The CDR3 loop is CASSTKRTTREKLFF. The CDR3 nucleotides are TGTGCCAGCAGTACTAAGAGAACAACTCGCGAAAAACTGTTTTTT.

The gene calls are TRBV7-9 and TRBJ2-7, with D possibly matching TRBD1 (6 bases). V gave up 3 bases and J gave up 4 bases, with 13 bases separating them. This CDR3 is built from 14 residues. CDR1 and CDR2 (germline): SEHNR, FQNEAQ (reference sequence). The CDR3 here is CASSFSGRGYEQYF. For the CDR3, the DNA is TGTGCCAGCAGCTTTTCGGGCAGGGGTTACGAGCAGTACTTC.

The V call is TRBV11-3, the J call TRBJ2-5; D is possibly TRBD1 (6 bases). CDR3 length: 14 residues. Germline CDR1 and CDR2: SGHNT and YENEEA. Trimming took off 5 bases at V and 5 bases at J, with 15 bases between the two ends. CDR3 DNA sequence: TGTGCCAGCAGCCCAAGGGAACAGGGCGAGACCCAGTACTTC. It is translated as CASSPREQGETQYF.

The V and J genes are TRBV29-1 and TRBJ2-2, with TRBD1 matching over 9 bases. Germline V lookup: CDR1 SQVTM, CDR2 ANQGSEA. CDR3 length equals 15 residues. The V gene end was trimmed by 4 bases and the J gene end by 7 bases; junction bases not matched to a gene: 10. CDR3 in amino acids: CSVVTGGGADGELFF. The CDR3 nucleotides read TGCAGCGTTGTGACAGGGGGAGGGGCTGACGGGGAGCTGTTTTTT.

As for this clone: This CDR3 is also generated by other DNA sequences in the sample. This sequence joins TRBV19 and TRBJ1-1; D uncertain. The V end was cut by 0 bases, the J end by 1 base, with 12 bases between. Germline V CDR1 and CDR2: LNHDA, SQIVND (reference sequence). The CDR3 spans 16 residues. The CDR3 region has the DNA TGTGCCAGTAGTATAGATGGAGGACGGGCGAACACTGAAGCTTTCTTT. Translating gives CASSIDGGRANTEAFF.

The rearrangement joins TRBV19 to TRBJ1-1, with D possibly matching TRBD1 (6 bases). V dropped 6 bases and J dropped 4 bases, with 15 bases sitting between them. The length of the CDR3 is 14 residues. CDR1 is LNHDA and CDR2 is SQIVND in the germline V gene (reference sequence). CDR3 DNA: TGTGCCAGTAGGCACAGGGTCAGGGGCACTGAAGCTTTCTTT. As protein: CASRHRVRGTEAFF.

The chain couples TRBV4-2 to TRBJ1-5; no firm D call. CDR1 and CDR2 (germline): LGHNA, YNFKEQ. The CDR3 has 12 residues. With 1 base removed from V and 5 bases from J, the gap between germline ends came to 3 bases. The CDR3: CASSQADQPQHF. CDR3 DNA: TGTGCCAGCAGCCAAGCCGATCAGCCCCAGCATTTT.

The chain employs TRBV10-2 and TRBJ1-1; no clear D. The CDR3 has 13 amino acids. The germline V and J ends were trimmed by 2 bases and 1 base, with 5 bases remaining between them. Germline V gene sequence: CDR1 WSHSY, CDR2 SAAADI. In nucleotides, the CDR3 is TGCGCCAGCAGTGAGAACAGGAACACTGAAGCTTTCTTT. Translating gives CASSENRNTEAFF.

V usage is TRBV5-1 and J usage is TRBJ2-2; D possibly corresponds to TRBD2 (5 bases). Trimming took 4 bases from V and 3 from J, leaving 13 bases between them. The CDR3 has 15 amino acids. In germline, CDR1 is SGHRS, CDR2 YFSETQ. The CDR3 is CASSRSGDDTGELFF. CDR3 nucleotides: TGCGCCAGCAGCCGGAGCGGCGACGACACCGGGGAGCTGTTTTTT.

The chain is built from TRBV4-3 and TRBJ1-2; 7 bases are a match to TRBD1. Germline V CDR1 and CDR2: LGHNA, YSLEER. The CDR3 loop spans 14 amino acids. Trimming removed 1 base from V and 5 bases from J; junction bases left unmatched: 4. The DNA for the CDR3 is TGCGCCAGCAGCCAAGGTACAGGGGAGTATGGCTACACCTTC. As protein: CASSQGTGEYGYTF.

This clone was recorded a few times. V usage is TRBV4-2 and J usage is TRBJ2-3; 8 bases are shared with TRBD2. Germline V gene data show CDR1 as LGHNA and CDR2 as YNFKEQ. CDR3 size: 16 residues. Trimming at V came to 3 bases and at J to 0 bases, leaving 5 bases not matched to a gene. The DNA for the CDR3 is TGTGCCAGCAGCCAGAAGGGCGGGGGGAGCACAGATACGCAGTATTTT. This codes for CASSQKGGGSTDTQYF.

V and J are TRBV4-2 and TRBJ2-1; TRBD2 agrees at 11 bases. V dropped 1 base and J dropped 3; count of bases not matched to a gene: 5. The CDR3 spans 17 residues. Germline CDR1 and CDR2: LGHNA and YNFKEQ. The CDR3 loop is CASSQGTSGGRYNEQFF. The DNA of the CDR3 is TGTGCCAGCAGCCAAGGTACTAGCGGGGGCCGCTACAATGAGCAGTTCTTC.

The chain is built from TRBV2 and TRBJ2-1; TRBD1 is a possible D gene (6 bases). Germline CDR1 and CDR2: SNHLY and FYNNEI. V dropped 4 bases and J dropped 9 bases, with 16 bases sitting between them. This CDR3 has 14 amino acids. The CDR3: CASSAGVRGSEQFF. The CDR3 coding sequence is TGTGCCAGCAGTGCAGGGGTTCGGGGTAGTGAGCAGTTCTTC.

The genes are TRBV19 and TRBJ2-1, with 8 bases identical to TRBD1. The CDR3 is made up of 15 amino acids. J was trimmed by 0 bases and V by 4 bases; bases with no gene match: 2. Germline CDR1 reads LNHDA; CDR2 reads SQIVND (reference sequence). CDR3 residues: CASSTDRDSYNEQFF. CDR3 coding DNA: TGTGCCAGTAGTACGGACAGGGACTCCTACAATGAGCAGTTCTTC.

In its sample, this clone was seen once. This chain connects TRBV6-6 to TRBJ1-5; 8 bases are a match to TRBD1. CDR1 is MNHNY and CDR2 is SVGAGI in the germline V gene (reference sequence). The CDR3 is 13 residues long. With 6 bases clipped from V and 7 bases from J, the junction kept 5 bases outside the gene matches. CDR3 DNA: TGTGCCAGCAGAAGGACAGGGCCCCAGCCCCAGCATTTT. Encoded protein: CASRRTGPQPQHF.

This sequence joins TRBV5-4 and TRBJ2-7; 8 nucleotides line up with TRBD1. CDR3 length: 14 residues. J was trimmed by 7 bases and V by 0 bases; bases with no gene match: 6. From germline, CDR1 is SGHNT and CDR2 YYREEE (reference sequence). CDR3 amino acids: CASSLGQGRWEQYF. DNA of the CDR3: TGTGCCAGCAGCTTGGGACAGGGGCGTTGGGAGCAGTACTTC.